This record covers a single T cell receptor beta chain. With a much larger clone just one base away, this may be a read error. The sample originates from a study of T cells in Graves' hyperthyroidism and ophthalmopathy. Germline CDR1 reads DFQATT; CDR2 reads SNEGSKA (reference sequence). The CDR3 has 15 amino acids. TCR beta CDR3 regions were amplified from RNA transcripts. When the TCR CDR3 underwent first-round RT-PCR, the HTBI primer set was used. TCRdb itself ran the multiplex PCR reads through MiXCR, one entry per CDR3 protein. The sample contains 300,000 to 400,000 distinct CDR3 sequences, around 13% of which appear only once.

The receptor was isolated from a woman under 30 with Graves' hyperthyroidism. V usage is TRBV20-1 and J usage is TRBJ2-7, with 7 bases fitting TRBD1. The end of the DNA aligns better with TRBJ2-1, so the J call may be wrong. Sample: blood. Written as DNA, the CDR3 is TGCAGTGCTAGTCCTCCGGACAGGTTCTCCTACGAGCAGTTCTTC. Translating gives CSASPPDRFSYEQFF.